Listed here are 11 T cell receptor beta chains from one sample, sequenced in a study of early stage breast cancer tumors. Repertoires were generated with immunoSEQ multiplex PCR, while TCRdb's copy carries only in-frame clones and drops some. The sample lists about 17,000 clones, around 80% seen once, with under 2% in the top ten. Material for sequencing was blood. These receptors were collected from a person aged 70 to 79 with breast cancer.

The CDR3 here is CASSANRGRGRGNYGYTF. CDR3 in DNA: TGTGCCAGCAGCGCGAACAGGGGGCGCGGAAGGGGTAACTATGGCTACACCTTC. V and J are TRBV9 and TRBJ1-2; 9 bases match TRBD1. Germline assignment: CDR1 SGDLS and CDR2 YYNGEE. The junction had 13 bases not matched to a gene; V was cut back by 3 bases and J by 1 base. This CDR3 has 18 residues.

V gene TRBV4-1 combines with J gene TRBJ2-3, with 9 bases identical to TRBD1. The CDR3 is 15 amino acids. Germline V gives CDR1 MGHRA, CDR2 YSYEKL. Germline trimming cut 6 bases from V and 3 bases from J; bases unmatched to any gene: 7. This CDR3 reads CASRIGTGRTDTQYF. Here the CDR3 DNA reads TGCGCCAGCAGGATAGGGACAGGGAGGACAGATACGCAGTATTTT.

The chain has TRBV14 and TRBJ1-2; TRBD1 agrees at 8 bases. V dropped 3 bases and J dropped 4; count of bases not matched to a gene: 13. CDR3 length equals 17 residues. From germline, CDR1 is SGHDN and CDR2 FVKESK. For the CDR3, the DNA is TGTGCCAGCAGCCAGGACGAAAGGACAGGGACGGTCTATGGCTACACCTTC. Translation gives CASSQDERTGTVYGYTF.

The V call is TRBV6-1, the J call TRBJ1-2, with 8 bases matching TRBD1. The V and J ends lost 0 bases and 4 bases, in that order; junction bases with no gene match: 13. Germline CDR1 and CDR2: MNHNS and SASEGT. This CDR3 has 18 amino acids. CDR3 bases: TGTGCCAGCAGTGAAGCCAGCAGGGGGCGCTTAGGGAGCTATGGCTACACCTTC. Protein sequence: CASSEASRGRLGSYGYTF.

CDR3 loop: CASSSLQRTGKRDTQYF. The CDR3 coding sequence is TGTGCCAGCAGTTCCCTCCAGCGGACAGGGAAGAGGGATACGCAGTATTTT. This chain joins TRBV27 and TRBJ2-3; 8 nucleotides line up with TRBD1. The CDR3 contains 17 residues. After removal of 4 bases from V and 6 bases from J, the junction contained 15 bases not matched to a gene. Germline CDR1 MNHEY, CDR2 SMNVEV (reference sequence).

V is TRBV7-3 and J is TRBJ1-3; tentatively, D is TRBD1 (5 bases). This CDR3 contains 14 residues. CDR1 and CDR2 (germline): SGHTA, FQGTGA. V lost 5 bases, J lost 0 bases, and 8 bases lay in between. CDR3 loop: CASSPGGSGNTIYF. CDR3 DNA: TGTGCCAGCAGCCCGGGGGGCTCTGGAAACACCATATATTTT.

The DNA of the CDR3 is TGTGCCAGCAACCCGCCAGGGCGTAATGAAAAACTGTTTTTT. Its translation is CASNPPGRNEKLFF. The chain recombines TRBV6-1 with TRBJ1-4; possibly TRBD1 for D (5 bases). The germline gives CDR1 MNHNS, CDR2 SASEGT. The length of the CDR3 is 14 residues. V lost 7 bases, J lost 4 bases, and 13 bases lay in between.

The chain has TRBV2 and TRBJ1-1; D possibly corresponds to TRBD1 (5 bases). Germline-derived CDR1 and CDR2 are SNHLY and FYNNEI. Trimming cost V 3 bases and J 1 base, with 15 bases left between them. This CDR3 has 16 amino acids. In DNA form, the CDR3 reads TGTGCCAGCAGTGAGGGGCAGAATAAGTGGAACACTGAAGCTTTCTTT. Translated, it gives CASSEGQNKWNTEAFF.

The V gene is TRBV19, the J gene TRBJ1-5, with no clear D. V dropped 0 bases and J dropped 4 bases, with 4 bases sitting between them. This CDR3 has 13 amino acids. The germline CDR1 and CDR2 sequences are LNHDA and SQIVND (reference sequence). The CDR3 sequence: CASSIEENQPQHF. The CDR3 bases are TGTGCCAGTAGTATAGAGGAGAATCAGCCCCAGCATTTT.

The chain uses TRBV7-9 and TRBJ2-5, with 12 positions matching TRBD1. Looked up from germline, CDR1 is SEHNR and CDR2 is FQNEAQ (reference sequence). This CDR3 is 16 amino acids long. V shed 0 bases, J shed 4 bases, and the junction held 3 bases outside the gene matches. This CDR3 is CASSLARDRGRETQYF. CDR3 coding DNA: TGTGCCAGCAGCTTAGCCCGGGACAGGGGGCGAGAGACCCAGTACTTC.

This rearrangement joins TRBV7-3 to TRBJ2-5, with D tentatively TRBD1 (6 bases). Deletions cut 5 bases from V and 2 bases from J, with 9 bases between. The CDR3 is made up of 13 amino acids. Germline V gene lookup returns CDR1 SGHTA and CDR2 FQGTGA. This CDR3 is CASSQGQQETQYF. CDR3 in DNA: TGTGCCAGCAGCCAAGGACAGCAAGAGACCCAGTACTTC.